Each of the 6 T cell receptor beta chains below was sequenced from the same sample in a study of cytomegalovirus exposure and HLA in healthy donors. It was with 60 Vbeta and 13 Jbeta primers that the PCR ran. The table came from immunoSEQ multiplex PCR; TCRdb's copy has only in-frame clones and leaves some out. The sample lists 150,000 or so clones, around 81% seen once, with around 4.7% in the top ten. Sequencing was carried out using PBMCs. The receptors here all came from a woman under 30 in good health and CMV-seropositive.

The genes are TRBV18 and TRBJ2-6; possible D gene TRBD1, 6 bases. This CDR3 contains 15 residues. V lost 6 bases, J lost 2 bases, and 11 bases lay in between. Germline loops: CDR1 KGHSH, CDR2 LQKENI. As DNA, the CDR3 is TGTGCCAGCTCGCAACAGGGAACTGGGGCCAACGTCCTGACTTTC. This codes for CASSQQGTGANVLTF. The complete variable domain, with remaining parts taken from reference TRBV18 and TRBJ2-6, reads NAGVMQNPRHLVRRRGQEARLRCSPMKGHSHVYWYRQLPEEGLKFMVYLQKENIIDESGMPKERFSAEFPKEGPSILRIQQVVRGDSAAYFCASSQQGTGANVLTFGAGSRLTVL.

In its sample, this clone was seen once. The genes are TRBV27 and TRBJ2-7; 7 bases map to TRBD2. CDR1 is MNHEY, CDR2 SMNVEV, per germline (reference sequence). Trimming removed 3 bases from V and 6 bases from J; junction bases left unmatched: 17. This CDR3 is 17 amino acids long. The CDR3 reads CASSFRASGIQSGEQYF. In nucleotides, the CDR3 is TGTGCCAGCAGTTTCAGGGCTAGCGGTATACAATCGGGCGAGCAGTACTTC.

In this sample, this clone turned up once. CDR3 DNA sequence: TGTGCCAGCAGCTCCATCGGCAGGGGGCCGAAGGGGGAGCAGTTCTTC. Amino acids: CASSSIGRGPKGEQFF. This chain links TRBV13 with TRBJ2-1, with 8 nucleotides matching TRBD1. This CDR3 contains 16 residues. Germline V gene lookup returns CDR1 PRHDT and CDR2 FYEKMQ (reference sequence). V shed 4 bases and J 10 bases; nucleotides not matched to a gene: 15. Together with reference TRBV13 and TRBJ2-1, the CDR3 gives the full variable domain: AAGVIQSPRHLIKEKRETATLKCYPIPRHDTVYWYQQGPGQDPQFLISFYEKMQSDKGSIPDRFSAQQFSDYHSELNMSSLELGDSALYFCASSSIGRGPKGEQFFGPGTRLTVL.

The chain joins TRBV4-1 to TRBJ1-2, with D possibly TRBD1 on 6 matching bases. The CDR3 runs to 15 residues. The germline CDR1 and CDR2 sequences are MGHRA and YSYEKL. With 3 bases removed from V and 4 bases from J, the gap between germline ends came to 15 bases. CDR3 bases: TGCGCCAGCAGCCACCCTAGGGGGGGTGCCTATGGCTACACCTTC. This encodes CASSHPRGGAYGYTF.

In nucleotides, the CDR3 is TGTGCCAGCAGATCCGACTCGGTTGGCTACACCTTC. It yields the protein CASRSDSVGYTF. The V call is TRBV2, the J call TRBJ1-2; no clear D gene. The V gene lost 6 bases and the J gene lost 7 bases, with 12 bases spanning the gap. The CDR3 is made up of 12 amino acids. The germline V gene has CDR1 SNHLY and CDR2 FYNNEI.

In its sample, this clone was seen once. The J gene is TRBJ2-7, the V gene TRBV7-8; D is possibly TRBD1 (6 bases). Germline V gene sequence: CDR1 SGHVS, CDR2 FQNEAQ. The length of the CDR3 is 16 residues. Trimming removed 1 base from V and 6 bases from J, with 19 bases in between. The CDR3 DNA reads TGTGCCAGCAGCTTAGTCGTTGGGCAGGGCAGGGGCGAGCAGTACTTC. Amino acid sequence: CASSLVVGQGRGEQYF.